This T cell receptor (beta chain) was sequenced for a study of shared clonotypes between healthy human individuals. Trimming removed 0 bases from V and 3 bases from J; junction bases left unmatched: 3. Germline CDR1 and CDR2: SGHKS and YYEKEE (reference sequence). The CDR3 is made up of 15 amino acids. Assay used: immunoSEQ multiplex PCR; TCRdb lists only in-frame clones, some missing. Seen here are roughly 1,500,000 clones, approximately 98.5% observed once, and the top ten hold approximately 0.4%. The TCR was taken from a man aged 25 to 40 in good health. The rearrangement joins TRBV5-5 to TRBJ1-5; 7 bases are a match to TRBD1. The sequencing sample was made of naive CD4+ T cells sorted from blood. Subset indicated: CD45RA+ positively selected. CDR3 sequence reads: CASSLAGTDNQPQHF. The CDR3, as DNA: TGTGCCAGCAGCTTGGCGGGGACAGACAATCAGCCCCAGCATTTT.